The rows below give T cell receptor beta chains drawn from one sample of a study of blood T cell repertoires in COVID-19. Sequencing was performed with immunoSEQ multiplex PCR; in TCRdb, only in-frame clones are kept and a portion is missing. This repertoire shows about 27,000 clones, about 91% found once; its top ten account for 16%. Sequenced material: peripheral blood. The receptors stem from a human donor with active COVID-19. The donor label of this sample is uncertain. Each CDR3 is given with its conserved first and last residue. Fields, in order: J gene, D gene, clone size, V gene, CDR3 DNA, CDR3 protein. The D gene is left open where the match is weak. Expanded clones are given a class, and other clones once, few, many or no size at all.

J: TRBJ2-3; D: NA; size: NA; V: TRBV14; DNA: TGTGCCAGCAGCCAAGATGGGGGGGATACGCAGTATTTT; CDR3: CASSQDGGDTQYF
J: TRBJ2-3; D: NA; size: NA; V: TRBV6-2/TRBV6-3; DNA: TGTGCCAGCAGTTACGAAGGGGGAGGGACAGATACGCAGTATTTT; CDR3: CASSYEGGGTDTQYF
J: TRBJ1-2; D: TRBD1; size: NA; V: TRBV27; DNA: TGTGCCAGCAGTTTCCAGGGGGCGCAGGGGGGCTACACCTTC; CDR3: CASSFQGAQGGYTF
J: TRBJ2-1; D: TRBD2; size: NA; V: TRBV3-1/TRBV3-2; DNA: TGTGCCAGCAGCTCATTAGCGGGGGGTTGGAATGAGCAGTTCTTC; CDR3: CASSSLAGGWNEQFF
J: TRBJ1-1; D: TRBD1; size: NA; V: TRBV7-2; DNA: TGTGCCAGCAGCCCGAACAGGGGTGAAGCTTTCTTT; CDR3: CASSPNRGEAFF
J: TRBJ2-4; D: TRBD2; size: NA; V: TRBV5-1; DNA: TGCGCCAGCAGCCGAGCTGCGGGGGACATTCAGTACTTC; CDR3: CASSRAAGDIQYF
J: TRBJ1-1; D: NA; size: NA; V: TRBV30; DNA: TGTGCCTGGAGCACCGGGCGACAGCTGAACACTGAAGCTTTCTTT; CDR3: CAWSTGRQLNTEAFF
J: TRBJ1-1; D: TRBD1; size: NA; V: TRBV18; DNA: TGTGCCAGCTCACCCCCTGGGACAGGGGTGAACACTGAAGCTTTCTTT; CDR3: CASSPPGTGVNTEAFF
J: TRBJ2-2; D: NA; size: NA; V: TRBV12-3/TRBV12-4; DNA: TGTGCCAGCAGATCCTCAGGCGCAGGGGAGCTGTTTTTT; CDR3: CASRSSGAGELFF
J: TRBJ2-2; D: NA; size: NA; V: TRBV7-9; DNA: TGTGCCAGCAGCCTCTCGACCGCGGCCCCCGGGGAGCTGTTTTTT; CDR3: CASSLSTAAPGELFF
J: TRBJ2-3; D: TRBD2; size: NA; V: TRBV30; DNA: TGTGCCTGGACCTATGGGAGGGGCGGCACAGATACGCAGTATTTT; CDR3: CAWTYGRGGTDTQYF
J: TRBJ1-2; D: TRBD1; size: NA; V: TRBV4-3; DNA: TGCGCCAGCAGCCTACTGATCACAGGGGATAATGGCTACACCTTC; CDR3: CASSLLITGDNGYTF
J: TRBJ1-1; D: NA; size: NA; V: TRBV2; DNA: TGTGCCAGCAGACCCGAGGGGGCTGAAGCTTTCTTT; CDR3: CASRPEGAEAFF
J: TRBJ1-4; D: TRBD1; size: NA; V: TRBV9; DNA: TGTGCCAGCAGCCCATGGCGACAGGGGACTAATGAAAAACTGTTTTTT; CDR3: CASSPWRQGTNEKLFF
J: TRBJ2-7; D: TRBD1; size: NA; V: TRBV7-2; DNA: TGTGCCAGCAGCTTAGAATTTTCGGGACAGGGAACCTACGAGCAGTACTTC; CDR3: CASSLEFSGQGTYEQYF
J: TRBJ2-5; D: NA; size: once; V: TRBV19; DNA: TGTGCCAGTAGCGACACCTACCAAGAGACCCAGTACTTC; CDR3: CASSDTYQETQYF
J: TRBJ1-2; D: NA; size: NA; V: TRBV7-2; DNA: TGTGCCAGCAGCTTAGACGCGGGGGTCGGCGATGGCTACACCTTC; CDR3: CASSLDAGVGDGYTF
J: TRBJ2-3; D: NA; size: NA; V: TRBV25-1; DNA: TGTGCCAGCAGTGGCAGATACACAGATACGCAGTATTTT; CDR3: CASSGRYTDTQYF
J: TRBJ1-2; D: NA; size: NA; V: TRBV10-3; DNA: TGTGCCATCAGTGAGATAGAATATCAAAATGATGGCTACACCTTC; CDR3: CAISEIEYQNDGYTF
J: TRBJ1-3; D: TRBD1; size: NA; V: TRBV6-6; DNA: TGTGCCAGCGGTCCAGGGGGCTTCTCTGGAAACACCATATATTTT; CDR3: CASGPGGFSGNTIYF
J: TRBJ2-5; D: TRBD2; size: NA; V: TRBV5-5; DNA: TGTGCCAGCAGCTTGGAGGTAGCGGGAGGGGTAGAGACCCAGTACTTC; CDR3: CASSLEVAGGVETQYF
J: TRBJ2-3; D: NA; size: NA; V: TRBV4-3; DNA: TGCGCCAGCAGCCCTCAGGGACACGGCCAAGGCGATACGCAGTATTTT; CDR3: CASSPQGHGQGDTQYF
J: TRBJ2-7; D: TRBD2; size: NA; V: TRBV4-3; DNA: TGCGCCAGCAGCCAAGCCAGACTAGCGGGAATAGGGTTAGACGAGCAGTACTTC; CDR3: CASSQARLAGIGLDEQYF